The 17 T cell receptor beta chains below all came from one sample that was sequenced in a study of identical twins. TCRdb analysed the 5' RACE reads with MiXCR anew, one entry per CDR3 protein. The sample yields roughly 250,000 distinct CDR3 sequences, 11% to 15% seen once. What was sequenced was memory (CD45RO+) T cells sorted from blood. Source of these receptors: a woman aged 18-35 years in good health.

The chain is built from TRBV3-1 and TRBJ1-1; D gene ambiguous. The CDR3 runs 12 residues. Trimming pared 1 base from V and 4 bases from J, leaving 4 bases between. Germline loops: CDR1 LGHDT, CDR2 YNNKEL (reference sequence). The CDR3 here is CASSQVATEAFF. CDR3 coding DNA: TGTGCCAGCAGCCAAGTGGCCACTGAAGCTTTCTTT.

The CDR3 sequence: CSARQALSSGNTIYF. In DNA, the CDR3 is TGCAGTGCTAGGCAGGCGCTTAGCTCTGGAAACACCATATATTTT. This rearrangement joins TRBV20-1 to TRBJ1-3; D gene uncertain. Trimming removed 3 bases at V and 0 bases at J, with 12 bases between. This CDR3 spans 15 amino acids. Germline V lookup: CDR1 DFQATT, CDR2 SNEGSKA (reference sequence).

This clonotype was seen many times. The V gene is TRBV5-1, the J gene TRBJ2-1, with 10 bases aligning to TRBD2. Germline V gives CDR1 SGHRS, CDR2 YFSETQ. The CDR3 length is 17 residues. V gave up 4 bases and J gave up 7 bases; unmatched junction bases: 14. This CDR3 is CASSASSGGHLQNEQFF. CDR3 nucleotide sequence: TGCGCCAGCAGCGCCTCTAGCGGGGGCCACCTACAGAATGAGCAGTTCTTC.

This sequence joins TRBV6-1 and TRBJ2-7; the D is unclear. Germline loops: CDR1 MNHNS, CDR2 SASEGT. CDR3 length: 12 residues. Trimming removed 0 bases at V and 7 bases at J, with 7 bases between. CDR3 loop: CASSEAWQEQYF. The CDR3 DNA reads TGTGCCAGCAGTGAAGCGTGGCAGGAGCAGTACTTC.

V usage is TRBV20-1 and J usage is TRBJ2-2, with TRBD2 as a possible D gene (6 bases). Trimming took off 4 bases at V and 4 bases at J, with 10 bases between the two ends. There are 13 residues in the CDR3. Germline V gene lookup returns CDR1 DFQATT and CDR2 SNEGSKA (reference sequence). In DNA form, the CDR3 reads TGCAGTGCTATCGGGGGTGCCACCGGGGAGCTGTTTTTT. Translation gives CSAIGGATGELFF.

This clonotype has ten or more counts. This chain joins TRBV29-1 and TRBJ1-2; 9 positions agree with TRBD1. Germline assignment: CDR1 SQVTM and CDR2 ANQGSEA. CDR3 size: 13 residues. J lost 1 base, V lost 8 bases, and 5 bases had no gene match. In DNA form, the CDR3 reads TGCAGCACCGGACAGGGGATTAACTATGGCTACACCTTC. This codes for CSTGQGINYGYTF.

The chain carries TRBV10-2 and TRBJ2-2; TRBD1 matches at 7 bases. V dropped 5 bases and J dropped 0; count of bases not matched to a gene: 6. The CDR3 contains 16 residues. CDR1 is WSHSY, CDR2 SAAADI, per germline. CDR3 bases: TGCGCCAGCAGTAAACTTCAGGGGGCGAACACCGGGGAGCTGTTTTTT. Translating gives CASSKLQGANTGELFF.

V gene TRBV10-3 combines with J gene TRBJ2-7; 9 bases agree with TRBD1. Germline CDR1 reads ENHRY; CDR2 reads SYGVKD. CDR3 length: 15 amino acids. V gave up 6 bases and J gave up 2 bases; unmatched junction bases: 8. In nucleotides, the CDR3 is TGTGCCATCAGACGGACAGGGGAGATGACCTACGAGCAGTACTTC. This encodes CAIRRTGEMTYEQYF.

The chain couples TRBV27 to TRBJ2-7, with 7 bases fitting TRBD2. With 3 bases clipped from V and 0 bases from J, the junction kept 2 bases outside the gene matches. This CDR3 has 14 residues. Germline-derived CDR1 and CDR2 are MNHEY and SMNVEV (reference sequence). Here the CDR3 reads CASSFERGSYEQYF. CDR3 nucleotide sequence: TGTGCCAGCAGTTTTGAGCGGGGCTCCTACGAGCAGTACTTC.

This clonotype was observed a few times. The chain joins TRBV7-9 to TRBJ1-2; D remains unclear. V lost 3 bases and J 4 bases, leaving 9 bases between the germline ends. This CDR3 region has 13 residues. Germline lookup yields CDR1 SEHNR and CDR2 FQNEAQ (reference sequence). The CDR3 region is CASSFNRVYGYTF. CDR3 DNA sequence: TGTGCCAGCAGCTTCAATAGGGTCTATGGCTACACCTTC.

In this sample, this clonotype turned up a few times. The chain recombines TRBV20-1 with TRBJ2-2, with D maybe TRBD2 (6 bases). The V and J ends lost 0 bases and 4 bases respectively, with 15 bases between them. CDR1 DFQATT and CDR2 SNEGSKA come from the germline V gene (reference sequence). The CDR3 has 16 residues. The CDR3 protein is CSARDPGLGGTGELFF. In DNA, the CDR3 is TGCAGTGCTAGAGATCCGGGCCTGGGGGGCACCGGGGAGCTGTTTTTT.

This clonotype was seen a few times. The chain carries TRBV20-1 and TRBJ1-1; 11 bases map to TRBD1. In germline, CDR1 is DFQATT, CDR2 SNEGSKA (reference sequence). The V and J ends lost 6 bases and 3 bases, in that order; junction bases with no gene match: 6. The CDR3 totals 14 residues. Here the CDR3 reads CSAQDRGLDTEAFF. The DNA of the CDR3 is TGCAGTGCGCAGGACAGGGGGCTGGACACTGAAGCTTTCTTT.

This clonotype came up many times. The CDR3 nucleotides read TGCAGCGTTGGTACGGGCTTGGGCACTGAAGCTTTCTTT. Amino acid sequence: CSVGTGLGTEAFF. The chain combines TRBV29-1 with TRBJ1-1; D remains unclear. Germline V gene data show CDR1 as SQVTM and CDR2 as ANQGSEA. The CDR3 totals 13 residues. V lost 4 bases, J lost 4 bases, and 13 bases lay in between.

This clonotype has a handful of counts. This chain joins TRBV6-1 and TRBJ2-5, with D perhaps assigned TRBD1 or TRBD2 (5 bases each). The CDR3 has 14 amino acids. Per the germline V gene, CDR1 is MNHNS and CDR2 is SASEGT. Trimming removed 6 bases at V and 1 base at J, with 12 bases between. The CDR3: CASRTGTAQETQYF. The CDR3 region has the DNA TGTGCCAGCAGGACCGGGACGGCCCAAGAGACCCAGTACTTC.

The rearrangement joins TRBV12-3 or TRBV12-4 to TRBJ1-2; the D is unclear. This CDR3 is 14 amino acids long. Trimming removed 3 bases at V and 4 bases at J, with 12 bases between. The CDR3, as DNA: TGTGCCAGCAGTTTTGGGGTCCACGGCTATGGCTACACCTTC. It specifies CASSFGVHGYGYTF.

The chain uses TRBV5-5 and TRBJ2-3; TRBD1 is a possible D gene (6 bases). The CDR3 is made up of 15 amino acids. V was clipped by 3 bases and J by 6 bases, with 17 bases between them. Germline V gives CDR1 SGHKS, CDR2 YYEKEE (reference sequence). CDR3 DNA: TGTGCCAGCAGCTCCGAAGGACAGCTCCGCGATACGCAGTATTTT. It translates to CASSSEGQLRDTQYF. Supplemented by reference TRBV5-5 and TRBJ2-3, the full variable domain reads DAGVTQSPTHLIKTRGQQVTLRCSPISGHKSVSWYQQVLGQGPQFIFQYYEKEERGRGNFPDRFSARQFPNYSSELNVNALLLGDSALYLCASSSEGQLRDTQYFGPGTRLTVL.

This clonotype showed up just a few times. CDR3 loop: CASSHILAGAYQETQYF. As DNA, the CDR3 is TGTGCCAGCAGCCACATCCTCGCGGGGGCTTACCAAGAGACCCAGTACTTC. V is TRBV14 and J is TRBJ2-5; TRBD2 is a possible D gene (7 bases). The CDR3 is 17 residues long. With 3 bases removed from V and 0 bases from J, the gap between germline ends came to 17 bases. The germline V gene has CDR1 SGHDN and CDR2 FVKESK.